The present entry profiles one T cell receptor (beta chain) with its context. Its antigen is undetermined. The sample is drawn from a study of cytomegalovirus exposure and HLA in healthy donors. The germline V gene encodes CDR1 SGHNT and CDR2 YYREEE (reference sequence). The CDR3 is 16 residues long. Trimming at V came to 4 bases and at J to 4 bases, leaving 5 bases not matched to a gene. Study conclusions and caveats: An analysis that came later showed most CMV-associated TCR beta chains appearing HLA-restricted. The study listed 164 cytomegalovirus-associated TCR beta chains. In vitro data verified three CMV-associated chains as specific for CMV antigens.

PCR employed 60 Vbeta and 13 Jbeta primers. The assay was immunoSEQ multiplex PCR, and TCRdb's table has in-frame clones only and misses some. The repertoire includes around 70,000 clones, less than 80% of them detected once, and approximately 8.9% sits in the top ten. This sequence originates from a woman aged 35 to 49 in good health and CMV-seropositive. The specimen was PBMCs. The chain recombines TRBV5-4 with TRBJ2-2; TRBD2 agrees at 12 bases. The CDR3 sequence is CASSPSGGAGTGELFF. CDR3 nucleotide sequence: TGTGCCAGCAGCCCTAGCGGGGGGGCGGGCACCGGGGAGCTGTTTTTT.